The 31 T cell receptor beta chains in this list originate from one sample, sequenced in a study of OX40 agonist ivuxolimab in advanced cancers. Data came from immunoSEQ multiplex PCR; TCRdb stores just in-frame clones and leaves some out. The sample contains about 40,000 clones, 82% of which appear only once. The specimen comprised CD4+ or CD8+ T cells sorted from blood, sampled in a trial of the OX40 agonist ivuxolimab. These receptors all stem from an adult with an advanced solid tumor such as melanoma, head and neck, liver or kidney cancer.

The rearrangement joins TRBV6-5 to TRBJ2-1, with 14 bases identical to TRBD2. CDR1 is MNHEY and CDR2 is SVGAGI in the germline V gene. V trimming: 6 bases; J trimming: 9 bases; junction bases outside the gene matches: 7. This CDR3 contains 15 residues. The CDR3: CASSRPGLAGGEQFF. CDR3 sequence (DNA): TGTGCCAGCAGCCGACCTGGACTAGCGGGAGGTGAGCAGTTCTTC.

The chain is built from TRBV9 and TRBJ2-3; perhaps TRBD1 as D (6 bases). The V gene lost 1 base and the J gene lost 1 base, with 13 bases spanning the gap. This CDR3 region has 16 residues. CDR1 is SGDLS and CDR2 is YYNGEE in the germline V gene. The CDR3 loop is CASSVPGHYGTDTQYF. The CDR3 bases are TGTGCCAGCAGCGTACCGGGACACTACGGCACAGATACGCAGTATTTT.

This clone has only one observation. The rearrangement links TRBV5-5 to TRBJ1-1, with a weak D call TRBD1 (5 bases). The ends were cut back, 6 bases at V and 5 bases at J, with 20 bases in the middle. This CDR3 is 15 amino acids long. Per germline, CDR1 SGHKS and CDR2 YYEKEE (reference sequence). The CDR3 coding sequence is TGTGCCAGCACCATTGGACACCGCGGCCAGACTGAAGCTTTCTTT. This encodes CASTIGHRGQTEAFF.

This sequence joins TRBV5-4 and TRBJ2-7; 10 bases are a match to TRBD2. Germline CDR1 is SGHNT and CDR2 is YYREEE (reference sequence). V lost 2 bases, J lost 0 bases, and 8 bases stayed unmatched. CDR3 size: 17 residues. This CDR3 is CASSFLGLAESSYEQYF. The CDR3 coding sequence is TGTGCCAGCAGCTTTTTAGGACTAGCGGAGTCCTCCTACGAGCAGTACTTC.

J is TRBJ2-1 and V is TRBV7-9; 14 positions match TRBD2. Germline trimming cut 5 bases from V and 5 bases from J; bases unmatched to any gene: 8. The CDR3 consists of 17 residues. CDR1 SEHNR and CDR2 FQNEAQ come from the germline V gene (reference sequence). The CDR3 reads CASSPPGLAGANNEQFF. The CDR3 nucleotides read TGTGCCAGCAGCCCCCCGGGACTAGCGGGAGCCAACAATGAGCAGTTCTTC.

The chain uses TRBV6-1 and TRBJ2-7; 9 bases fit TRBD2. The CDR3 length is 15 residues. Germline V gives CDR1 MNHNS, CDR2 SASEGT. After removal of 4 bases from V and 0 bases from J, the junction contained 4 bases not matched to a gene. The CDR3 sequence: CASSVETSGSYEQYF. CDR3 nucleotides: TGTGCCAGCAGTGTTGAGACTAGCGGCTCCTACGAGCAGTACTTC.

J is TRBJ2-5 and V is TRBV18, with TRBD2 matching over 13 bases. Germline CDR1 is KGHSH and CDR2 is LQKENI. This CDR3 comprises 17 residues. Trimming cost V 4 bases and J 2 bases; bases outside gene matches: 7. As DNA, the CDR3 is TGTGCCAGCTCACAGATTCCGGGACTAGCGGGACAAGAGACCCAGTACTTC. This gives the protein CASSQIPGLAGQETQYF.

This clone has only a few counts. V gene TRBV2 combines with J gene TRBJ1-1, with 7 bases that match TRBD1. V lost 3 bases and J lost 5; bases outside the gene matches: 3. The CDR3 is made up of 13 amino acids. CDR1 is SNHLY and CDR2 is FYNNEI in the germline V gene. CDR3 coding DNA: TGTGCCAGCAGTGAGAGACAGGGAACTGAAGCTTTCTTT. This gives the protein CASSERQGTEAFF.

V usage is TRBV5-1 and J usage is TRBJ1-6; no reliable D call. V gave up 3 bases and J gave up 7 bases, with 14 bases separating them. CDR3 length: 15 amino acids. CDR1 is SGHRS and CDR2 is YFSETQ in the germline V gene. CDR3 bases: TGCGCCAGCAGCTACATCGGAGTTGAGAATTCACCCCTCCACTTT. This encodes CASSYIGVENSPLHF.

The V call is TRBV6-1, the J call TRBJ2-5; a possible D gene is TRBD1 (5 bases). Trimming left V 2 bases short and J 2 bases short, with 12 bases between. From germline, CDR1 is MNHNS and CDR2 SASEGT. The CDR3 runs to 15 residues. In DNA form, the CDR3 reads TGTGCCAGCAGTGAAACCATGAGACAGCAAGAGACCCAGTACTTC. Translation gives CASSETMRQQETQYF.

By proportion, this clone is medium-sized. The chain joins TRBV2 to TRBJ1-5, with D unclear. CDR1 is SNHLY, CDR2 FYNNEI, per germline. The CDR3 is 15 residues long. V was clipped by 7 bases and J by 4 bases, with 17 bases between them. The DNA of the CDR3 is TGTGCCAGCACATCTTCCTCGGGCCCAAATCAGCCCCAGCATTTT. Translating gives CASTSSSGPNQPQHF.

The rearrangement links TRBV4-3 to TRBJ2-5; D uncertain. The better agreement between TRBJ2-7 and the DNA end casts doubt on the J call. Germline CDR1 is LGHNA and CDR2 is YSLEER. There are 14 residues in the CDR3. The CDR3 sequence is CASSQDRLIYEQYF. Here the CDR3 DNA reads TGCGCCAGCAGCCAAGACAGGTTGATCTACGAGCAGTACTTC.

The chain has TRBV30 and TRBJ1-6; 7 bases are a match to TRBD1. Germline CDR1 GTSNPN, CDR2 SVGIG (reference sequence). The V gene end was trimmed by 3 bases and the J gene end by 9 bases; junction bases not matched to a gene: 5. The length of the CDR3 is 13 residues. DNA for the CDR3: TGTGCCTGGAGAGGTTCAGGGGGTTCACCCCTCCACTTT. It yields the protein CAWRGSGGSPLHF.

The chain has TRBV5-1 and TRBJ2-1; no definite D call. Per the germline V gene, CDR1 is SGHRS and CDR2 is YFSETQ. V lost 3 bases, J lost 0 bases, and 13 bases lay in between. The CDR3 runs to 16 residues. CDR3: CASSSTPFPSYNEQFF. The CDR3 DNA follows: TGCGCCAGCAGCTCTACCCCTTTCCCCTCCTACAATGAGCAGTTCTTC.

The genes are TRBV30 and TRBJ1-5, with 8 bases lining up with TRBD1. The CDR3 runs to 15 residues. Germline values: CDR1 GTSNPN, CDR2 SVGIG (reference sequence). The V and J ends lost 4 bases and 4 bases, in that order; junction bases with no gene match: 9. CDR3 sequence (DNA): TGTGCCTGGATGAAAGGGACAGGTAGAAATCAGCCCCAGCATTTT. This sequence encodes CAWMKGTGRNQPQHF.

The rearrangement uses TRBV19 and TRBJ1-2; D may be TRBD1 (6 bases). The CDR3 length is 14 residues. With 4 bases removed from V and 8 bases from J, the gap between germline ends came to 17 bases. Germline V gene lookup returns CDR1 LNHDA and CDR2 SQIVND (reference sequence). The CDR3, as DNA: TGTGCCAGTAGTACACAGGGTTCCGGGAGGGGCTACACCTTC. Its translation is CASSTQGSGRGYTF.

The chain couples TRBV9 to TRBJ1-2; D is possibly TRBD1 (5 bases). The CDR3 is 14 amino acids. The germline V gene encodes CDR1 SGDLS and CDR2 YYNGEE. V lost 4 bases and J lost 9, with 19 bases in between. This chain's CDR3 is CASSLLGAGLRYTF. The CDR3 DNA follows: TGTGCCAGCAGCCTTCTAGGGGCAGGGCTTCGCTACACCTTC.

This chain connects TRBV10-3 to TRBJ2-3, with D hard to call. CDR3 length: 12 residues. Deletions cut 9 bases from V and 5 bases from J, with 12 bases between. Germline V gene lookup returns CDR1 ENHRY and CDR2 SYGVKD. The CDR3, as DNA: TGTGCCATTGCTGAGGTGGGAGATACGCAGTATTTT. Amino acid sequence: CAIAEVGDTQYF.

The chain has TRBV7-9 and TRBJ2-1; tentatively, D is TRBD2 (6 bases). Germline V gene lookup returns CDR1 SEHNR and CDR2 FQNEAQ (reference sequence). Trimming left V 3 bases short and J 1 base short, with 19 bases between. The CDR3 spans 18 residues. As DNA, the CDR3 is TGTGCCAGCAGCTTTGGGGGGACGGGCCGACCGTCCTACAATGAGCAGTTCTTC. It codes for CASSFGGTGRPSYNEQFF.

This chain links TRBV7-9 with TRBJ1-1, with D tentatively TRBD1 (6 bases). V lost 5 bases, J lost 8 bases, and 21 bases lay in between. The CDR3 has 15 residues. Germline values: CDR1 SEHNR, CDR2 FQNEAQ (reference sequence). The chain's CDR3 is CASSPLGTRGGEAFF. The CDR3 DNA sequence: TGTGCCAGCAGCCCCTTGGGGACACGAGGAGGAGAAGCTTTCTTT.

V gene TRBV30 combines with J gene TRBJ1-1; maybe TRBD1 (6 bases). V dropped 3 bases and J dropped 7 bases, with 12 bases sitting between them. Germline assignment: CDR1 GTSNPN and CDR2 SVGIG (reference sequence). The CDR3 runs 12 residues. CDR3 nucleotide sequence: TGTGCCTGGAGGATGGGGGCAGTTGAAGCTTTCTTT. Its protein product is CAWRMGAVEAFF.

The V and J genes are TRBV27 and TRBJ2-7, with D tentatively TRBD1 (5 bases). The ends were cut back, 5 bases at V and 4 bases at J, with 12 bases in the middle. CDR3 length equals 13 residues. CDR1 and CDR2 from the germline V gene are MNHEY and SMNVEV (reference sequence). CDR3 in DNA: TGTGCCAGCAGTATGGGCAGGGCGTACGAGCAGTACTTC. It codes for CASSMGRAYEQYF.

The V and J genes are TRBV7-8 and TRBJ1-2, with 7 bases fitting TRBD1. V was clipped by 5 bases and J by 4 bases; unmatched bases: 16. This CDR3 has 17 residues. The germline gives CDR1 SGHVS, CDR2 FQNEAQ. The CDR3 nucleotides read TGTGCCAGCAGCCGACGAACCCGACAGGGAGAAGGCTATGGCTACACCTTC. It is translated as CASSRRTRQGEGYGYTF.

V usage is TRBV29-1 and J usage is TRBJ1-6, with TRBD1 as a possible D gene (6 bases). The germline V gene encodes CDR1 SQVTM and CDR2 ANQGSEA. The CDR3 spans 15 residues. Trimming stripped 4 bases from V and 5 bases from J, with 15 bases between. CDR3 sequence reads: CSVVTDRLDNSPLHF. The DNA for the CDR3 is TGCAGCGTTGTCACAGACAGGTTAGATAATTCACCCCTCCACTTT.

The CDR3 DNA follows: TGTGCCAGCAGTTTGGGACGACTAGCGGTGCACACAGATACGCAGTATTTT. Its translation is CASSLGRLAVHTDTQYF. The genes are TRBV27 and TRBJ2-3; the match to TRBD2 covers 9 bases. Trimming at V came to 3 bases and at J to 2 bases, leaving 9 bases not matched to a gene. The CDR3 loop spans 17 amino acids. The V gene's germline CDR1 is MNHEY and CDR2 SMNVEV (reference sequence).

The chain is built from TRBV6-1 and TRBJ2-7; 10 bases are a match to TRBD2. V shed 6 bases and J 2 bases; nucleotides not matched to a gene: 4. This CDR3 has 14 amino acids. CDR1 is MNHNS and CDR2 is SASEGT in the germline V gene. The CDR3 DNA follows: TGTGCCAGCAGACCGGGACTAGCGACCTACGAGCAGTACTTC. It encodes CASRPGLATYEQYF.

A few counts support this clone. The rearrangement links TRBV4-2 to TRBJ1-1; D perhaps matches TRBD1 (5 bases). The V and J ends lost 3 bases and 3 bases respectively, with 17 bases between them. The CDR3 has 16 amino acids. Looked up from germline, CDR1 is LGHNA and CDR2 is YNFKEQ. DNA of the CDR3: TGTGCCAGCAGCCACCTGGAGGGGCGGAGGGACACTGAAGCTTTCTTT. Protein: CASSHLEGRRDTEAFF.

This chain uses TRBV4-1 with TRBJ2-3, with 11 positions matching TRBD2. This CDR3 is 17 amino acids long. V gave up 0 bases and J gave up 8 bases; unmatched junction bases: 10. From germline, CDR1 is MGHRA and CDR2 YSYEKL. The CDR3 protein is CASSQDGTSGSQVTQYF. In nucleotides, the CDR3 is TGCGCCAGCAGCCAAGATGGAACTAGCGGGAGTCAGGTTACGCAGTATTTT.

V is TRBV6-5 and J is TRBJ2-3; no firm D call. V shed 2 bases and J shed 3 bases, with 9 bases lying between them. The CDR3 contains 14 residues. Germline CDR1 MNHEY, CDR2 SVGAGI. The CDR3 sequence is CASSYAAATDTQYF. As DNA, the CDR3 is TGTGCCAGCAGTTACGCCGCGGCAACAGATACGCAGTATTTT.

CDR3 in amino acids: CASSAMGGSGGYTF. CDR3 in DNA: TGTGCCAGCAGTGCTATGGGGGGGTCCGGTGGCTACACCTTC. The rearrangement links TRBV6-4 to TRBJ1-2, with TRBD1 as a possible D gene (5 bases). CDR1 and CDR2 from the germline V gene are MRHNA and SNTAGT. Trimming left V 4 bases short and J 7 bases short, with 16 bases between. The CDR3 extends over 14 amino acids.

The rearrangement uses TRBV7-2 and TRBJ2-7; 13 bases map to TRBD2. V was clipped by 5 bases and J by 5 bases; unmatched bases: 12. Germline CDR1 reads SGHTA; CDR2 reads FQGNSA. CDR3 length: 17 amino acids. The CDR3 nucleotides read TGTGCCAGCAGCCCTCGGGCAATACTAGCGGGAGGGCACGAGCAGTACTTC. This codes for CASSPRAILAGGHEQYF.